The rows below give T cell receptor beta chains drawn from one sample of a study of blood T cell repertoires in COVID-19. The method was immunoSEQ multiplex PCR; TCRdb's version includes in-frame clones alone and lacks a portion of them. This sample has about 220,000 clones; approximately 80% occur once, and the top ten carry about 1.3%. Sequencing was performed on PBMCs or T cells enriched from blood (not recorded which). Receptors originate from a woman between 40 and 55 years old with acute COVID-19. The CDR3 runs from the conserved cysteine through the conserved F or W. The order of the fields is D gene, clone size, V gene, J gene, CDR3 protein, CDR3 DNA. D genes are given only for firm matches. Size values are once, few and many counts, or a class for expanded clones, and some rows have none.

>NA|NA|TRBV7-2|TRBJ1-2
CASTPSLLEDGYTF
TGTGCCAGCACCCCTTCCCTCCTCGAGGATGGCTACACCTTC
>TRBD1|NA|TRBV25-1|TRBJ2-2
CASSGDRGLVGELFF
TGTGCCAGCAGCGGGGACAGGGGGCTGGTCGGGGAGCTGTTTTTT
>NA|NA|TRBV6-6|TRBJ1-1
CASSYSIGEASFF
TGTGCCAGCAGTTACTCGATCGGGGAGGCTTCTTTCTTT
>NA|NA|TRBV11-2|TRBJ2-2
CASSATGSVTGELFF
TGTGCCAGCAGCGCAACAGGGAGCGTTACCGGGGAGCTGTTTTTT
>TRBD2|NA|TRBV6-5|TRBJ2-7
CASSPPRGTHNEQYF
TGTGCCAGCAGTCCCCCGCGGGGGACCCACAACGAGCAGTACTTC
>NA|NA|TRBV19|TRBJ1-5
CASSTWGLNQPQHF
TGTGCCAGTAGTACGTGGGGACTCAATCAGCCCCAGCATTTT
>NA|NA|TRBV5-1|TRBJ1-2
CASSLAGSRSGYTF
TGCGCCAGCAGTTTGGCCGGGTCACGGTCTGGCTACACCTTC
>NA|NA|TRBV21-1|TRBJ1-6
CASSFVGISSYNSPLHF
TGTGCCAGCAGCTTCGTGGGCATTAGCTCCTATAATTCACCCCTCCACTTT
>NA|NA|TRBV14|TRBJ1-3
CASSLPQAAYSGNTIYF
TGTGCCAGCAGCCTCCCCCAGGCTGCTTACTCTGGAAACACCATATATTTT
>NA|NA|TRBV7-8|TRBJ1-1
CASSKQENTEAFF
TGTGCCAGCAGCAAACAAGAGAACACTGAAGCTTTCTTT
>TRBD2|NA|TRBV27|TRBJ2-5
CASSLAGGPQETQYF
TGTGCCAGCAGTCTAGCGGGAGGGCCTCAAGAGACCCAGTACTTC
>TRBD2|NA|TRBV19|TRBJ2-1
CASSILAGAGNEQFF
TGTGCCAGTAGTATCCTAGCGGGAGCGGGCAATGAGCAGTTCTTC
>TRBD1|NA|TRBV30|TRBJ1-1
CAWSIQGANTEAFF
TGTGCCTGGAGCATCCAGGGGGCGAACACTGAAGCTTTCTTT
>NA|once|TRBV3-1/TRBV3-2|TRBJ2-3
CASSQPPRTDTQYF
TGTGCCAGCAGCCAACCTCCTCGCACAGATACGCAGTATTTT
>TRBD1|NA|TRBV9|TRBJ2-1
CASSVEDRGVYNEQFF
TGTGCCAGCAGCGTAGAGGACAGGGGCGTTTACAATGAGCAGTTCTTC
>TRBD1|NA|TRBV2|TRBJ1-4
CATRTGGEKLFF
TGTGCCACCAGGACAGGCGGTGAAAAACTGTTTTTT
>TRBD2|NA|TRBV10-3|TRBJ2-3
CASRTSGITDTQYF
TGTGCCTCGAGGACTAGCGGGATTACAGATACGCAGTATTTT
>TRBD1|NA|TRBV2|TRBJ2-7
CASRKDRGGSYEQYF
TGTGCCAGCAGGAAGGACAGGGGGGGCTCTTACGAGCAGTACTTC
>NA|NA|TRBV28|TRBJ1-1
CASSRVGTEAFF
TGTGCCAGCAGCAGGGTTGGGACTGAAGCTTTCTTT
>NA|NA|TRBV12-3/TRBV12-4|TRBJ2-7
CASSLGGSYEQYF
TGTGCCAGCAGCCTGGGGGGCTCCTACGAGCAGTACTTC
>TRBD1|NA|TRBV11-3|TRBJ2-3
CASSLGDSPRTDTQYF
TGTGCCAGCAGCTTAGGGGACAGTCCTAGGACAGATACGCAGTATTTT
>NA|few|TRBV19|TRBJ2-7
CASSITRSYEQYF
TGTGCCAGTAGTATCACTCGCTCCTACGAGCAGTACTTC
>NA|NA|TRBV10-3|TRBJ1-2
CAISESGGIYGYTF
TGTGCCATCAGTGAGTCTGGAGGGATCTATGGCTACACCTTC
>NA|NA|TRBV28|TRBJ1-5
CASSLWGASNQPQHF
TGTGCCAGCAGTTTGTGGGGCGCGAGCAATCAGCCCCAGCATTTT
>NA|NA|TRBV4-3|TRBJ1-1
CALEVRMNTEAFF
TGCGCCCTCGAGGTGAGGATGAACACTGAAGCTTTCTTT
>TRBD1|NA|TRBV20-1|TRBJ1-1
CSAGGSTGATEAFF
TGCAGTGCTGGTGGATCGACAGGGGCCACTGAAGCTTTCTTT
>NA|NA|TRBV24-1|TRBJ1-5
CATSATGRGNQPQHF
TGTGCCACTTCCGCGACAGGCCGGGGCAATCAGCCCCAGCATTTT
>TRBD1|NA|TRBV2|TRBJ2-1
CASSGPTGGGEQFF
TGTGCCAGCAGTGGGCCTACAGGGGGCGGTGAGCAGTTCTTC
>NA|NA|TRBV5-5|TRBJ2-1
CASSPPVHNEQFF
TGTGCCAGCAGCCCCCCCGTTCACAATGAGCAGTTCTTC
>NA|NA|TRBV11-2|TRBJ1-5
CASSSQGQPQHF
TGTGCCAGCAGCTCGCAGGGGCAGCCCCAGCATTTT
>NA|few|TRBV4-1|TRBJ1-5
CASSQEGVVRNQPQHF
TGCGCCAGCAGCCAAGAAGGGGTCGTACGCAATCAGCCCCAGCATTTT
>NA|once|TRBV27|TRBJ1-1
CASSFRTDTEAFF
TGTGCCAGCAGTTTCCGAACGGACACTGAAGCTTTCTTT
>NA|NA|TRBV3-1/TRBV3-2|TRBJ1-6
CASSHRASPLHF
TGTGCCAGCAGCCACAGGGCTTCACCCCTCCACTTT
>TRBD1|once|TRBV5-1|TRBJ2-5
CASSPTGQARQETQYF
TGCGCCAGCAGCCCTACGGGACAGGCACGCCAAGAGACCCAGTACTTC
>NA|NA|TRBV9|TRBJ2-1
CASSGTEFPYNEQFF
TGTGCCAGCAGCGGAACGGAGTTCCCCTACAATGAGCAGTTCTTC
>NA|NA|TRBV5-1|TRBJ2-1
CASSFSVTGLSYNEQFF
TGCGCCAGCAGCTTTTCTGTGACAGGACTTAGCTACAATGAGCAGTTCTTC
>TRBD2|NA|TRBV5-1|TRBJ2-2
CASSPLAVNTGELFF
TGCGCCAGCAGCCCACTAGCGGTGAACACCGGGGAGCTGTTTTTT
>TRBD1|NA|TRBV7-2|TRBJ1-6
CASSSDRAGNSPLHF
TGTGCCAGCAGCTCCGACAGGGCGGGTAATTCACCCCTCCACTTT
>TRBD1|NA|TRBV18|TRBJ2-7
CASSPGQGPLGYEQYF
TGTGCCAGCTCACCGGGACAGGGGCCCTTAGGGTACGAGCAGTACTTC
>TRBD2|NA|TRBV4-2|TRBJ2-5
CASSQDMTSGKETQYF
TGTGCCAGCAGCCAAGATATGACTAGCGGAAAAGAGACCCAGTACTTC
>TRBD2|NA|TRBV28|TRBJ2-1
CASTLGGLAGGEQFF
TGTGCCAGCACCCTAGGGGGACTAGCGGGAGGGGAGCAGTTCTTC
>NA|NA|TRBV7-3|TRBJ2-7
CASSPAEARLYEQYF
TGTGCCAGCAGCCCCGCGGAGGCTCGACTCTACGAGCAGTACTTC
>NA|once|TRBV5-6|TRBJ2-5
CASSPLASPQETQYF
TGTGCCAGCAGCCCCCTAGCCTCCCCACAAGAGACCCAGTACTTC
>NA|NA|TRBV13|TRBJ2-1
CASSLRRTSYNEQFF
TGTGCCAGCAGCTTGCGGCGGACTTCCTACAATGAGCAGTTCTTC
>NA|NA|TRBV19|TRBJ2-7
CASRAGLASTYEQYF
TGTGCCAGTAGGGCCGGGCTAGCTAGCACCTACGAGCAGTACTTC